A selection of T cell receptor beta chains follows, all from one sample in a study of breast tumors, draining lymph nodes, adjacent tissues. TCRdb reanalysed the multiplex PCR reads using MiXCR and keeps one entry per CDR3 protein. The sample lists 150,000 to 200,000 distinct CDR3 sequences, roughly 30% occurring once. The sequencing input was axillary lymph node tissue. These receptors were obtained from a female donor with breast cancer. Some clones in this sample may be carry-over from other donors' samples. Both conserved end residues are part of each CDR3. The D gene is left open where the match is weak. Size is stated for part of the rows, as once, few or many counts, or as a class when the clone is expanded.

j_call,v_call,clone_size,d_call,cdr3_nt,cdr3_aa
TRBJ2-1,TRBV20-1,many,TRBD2,TGCAGTGCGCGGGGGGGGGGAAATGAGCAGTTCTTC,CSARGGGNEQFF
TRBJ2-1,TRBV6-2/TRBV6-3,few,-,TGTGCCAGCAGTACCAGACTAGTTTCCTCGGGGAATGAGCAGTTCTTC,CASSTRLVSSGNEQFF
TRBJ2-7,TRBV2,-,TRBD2,TGTGCCAGCAGGGCGACTAGCGGGAGGGCCTTCGAGCAGTACTTC,CASRATSGRAFEQYF
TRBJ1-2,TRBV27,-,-,TGTGCCAGCAGTTTATCTGCAGGACCCCCTAACTATGGCTACACCTTC,CASSLSAGPPNYGYTF
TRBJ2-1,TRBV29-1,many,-,TGCAGCGTTTATATCCAAACCTACAATGAGCAGTTCTTC,CSVYIQTYNEQFF
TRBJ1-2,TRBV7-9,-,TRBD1,TGTGCCAGCAGCCCATGGGGAGACAGGGGTAACTATGGCTACACCTTC,CASSPWGDRGNYGYTF
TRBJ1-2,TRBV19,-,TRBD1,TGTGCCACCCCGAGGAGGCCGGGACAGGGAGGCGATGGCTACACCTTC,CATPRRPGQGGDGYTF
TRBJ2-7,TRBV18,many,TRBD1,TGTGCCAGCTCAACGGGACAGGGGCGCGAGCAGTACTTC,CASSTGQGREQYF
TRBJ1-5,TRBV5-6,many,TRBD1,TGTGCCAGCAGCTTGAAGACAGGGGCGGACAATCAGCCCCAGCATTTT,CASSLKTGADNQPQHF
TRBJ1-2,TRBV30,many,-,TGTGCCTGGAGTGGGGAGGCAGGGCGTTATGGCTACACCTTC,CAWSGEAGRYGYTF
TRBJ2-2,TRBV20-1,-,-,TGCAGTGCTATATCGGGGAGGACAGGGGAGCTGTTTTTT,CSAISGRTGELFF
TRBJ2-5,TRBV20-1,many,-,TGCAGTGCTAGAGGGGGGCCCCCCGGGGAGGAGACCCAGTACTTC,CSARGGPPGEETQYF
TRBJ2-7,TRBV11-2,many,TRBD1,TGTGCCAGCAGCTCTTCTGTACAGGGGTACACCTACGAGCAGTACTTC,CASSSSVQGYTYEQYF
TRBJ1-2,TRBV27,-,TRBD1,TGTGCCAGCACTAGACAGGGCGGCAACATCTATGGCTACACCTTC,CASTRQGGNIYGYTF
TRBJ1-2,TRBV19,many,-,TGTGCCAGTAGTATAGCAAAGGGGACGCATGGCTACACCTTC,CASSIAKGTHGYTF
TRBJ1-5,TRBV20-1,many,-,TGCAGTGCTAGAGAACAGGACAATCAGCCCCAGCATTTT,CSAREQDNQPQHF
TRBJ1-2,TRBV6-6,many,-,TGTGCCAGCACTCTGGGTGGAGGGGAGTATGGCTACACCTTC,CASTLGGGEYGYTF
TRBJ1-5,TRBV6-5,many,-,TGTGCCAGCAGTTACTCGTTTTCCTCGGAGAGTGGGCAGCCCCAGCATTTT,CASSYSFSSESGQPQHF
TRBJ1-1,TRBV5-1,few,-,TGCGCCAGCAGCGCGATCCTGCCGGGACCGAACACTGAAGCTTTCTTT,CASSAILPGPNTEAFF
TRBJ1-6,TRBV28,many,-,TGTGCCAGCAGTCCCCCCCTTGGTGGTGTCCACTTT,CASSPPLGGVHF
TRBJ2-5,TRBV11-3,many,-,TGTGCCAGCAGCTTCCAAGAGACCCAGTACTTC,CASSFQETQYF
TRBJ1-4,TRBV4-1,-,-,TGCGCCAGCAGCCTAGCGACACATTCTACTAATGAAAAACTGTTTTTT,CASSLATHSTNEKLFF
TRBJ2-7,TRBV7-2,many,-,TGTGCCAGCAGCTATCATGAGGGGGGTGAGCAGTACTTC,CASSYHEGGEQYF
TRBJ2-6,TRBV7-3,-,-,TGTGCCAGCAGCTTAGGTCTCGGGGGGGCCAACGTCCTGACTTTC,CASSLGLGGANVLTF
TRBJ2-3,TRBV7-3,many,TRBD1,TGTGCCAGCAGCTTGGGACAGACCACAGATACGCAGTATTTT,CASSLGQTTDTQYF
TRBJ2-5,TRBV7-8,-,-,TGTGCCAGCAGGTTGGAACAGGGATCCGGCGAGACCCAGTACTTC,CASRLEQGSGETQYF
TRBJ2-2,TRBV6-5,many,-,TGTGCCAGCAGTTTCCGGACGGGTCGCAACACCGGGGAGCTGTTTTTT,CASSFRTGRNTGELFF